This T cell receptor (beta chain) derives from a study of T cell responses to AZD1222 COVID-19 vaccine. Sequencing was performed with immunoSEQ multiplex PCR; in TCRdb, only in-frame clones are kept and a portion is missing. The sample has 180,000 or so clones, about nine tenths seen once. The CDR3 length is 14 residues. Germline values: CDR1 LNHDA, CDR2 SQIVND (reference sequence). Trimming shortened V by 7 bases and J by 8 bases, and 17 bases separated the two germline ends. Timing groups of about 4 and about 12 weeks for second doses were pooled. This TCR came from an adult who received the AZD1222 COVID-19 vaccine. Sequenced here: peripheral blood, sampled 28 days after the second AZD1222 dose. The V and J genes are TRBV19 and TRBJ1-4; weak D call: TRBD1 (5 bases). CDR3 loop: CASTRRDLGEKLFF. For the CDR3, the DNA is TGTGCCAGTACTCGCCGGGACCTTGGGGAAAAACTGTTTTTT.